This T cell receptor (beta chain) was observed in a study of CD8 T cells in ankylosing spondylitis (dated by TCRdb to between 2016 and 2019). Regarding the complete study: T cell receptor beta repertoires were profiled in healthy donors and ankylosing spondylitis patients so that disease-linked TCR variants could be found. The full study cohort was made up of about 24 ankylosing spondylitis patients and roughly 100 healthy donors. Samples of peripheral blood were taken, and for ankylosing spondylitis patients, synovial fluid was collected as well. Results the study describes overall, beyond this receptor: Significant enrichment of the disease-linked clones was reported in matched synovial fluid samples from ankylosing spondylitis patients. Some TCR beta motif variants had previously been reported in synovial fluid and blood of reactive arthritis patients, which suggested common disease-initiation mechanisms. Blood from ankylosing spondylitis patients appeared to be characterized by a TCR beta motif composed of about 8 highly homologous amino acid variants. The disease-linked clones showed a CD8+ phenotype and occurred at relatively low frequencies in peripheral blood.

Instrument on record: Illumina HiSeq 2500. Quantitative 5'-RACE with molecular barcodes was the method used to prepare the TCR beta libraries. In the authors' own workflow: A new computational method based on a probabilistic model of VDJ rearrangement was used to identify disease-linked TCR variants. TCRdb applied fastp at Q25 and MiXCR to the public reads, then kept only in-frame beta chains. Rows merge per CDR3 protein into single entries with the most common DNA and genes. The V and J calls come from TCRdb's annotation, not from the publication. This sample is represented by hundreds of thousands of distinct CDR3 sequences; 20% of them were singletons. Together, the top ten hold 7.8% of the sample. This clonotype was counted at least ten times. The clone's antigen remains unknown. The input lacks base qualities; no much larger clone sits a single base away. The germline V gene gives CDR1 as MNHNS and CDR2 as SASEGT. From the cysteine up to the phenylalanine, the CDR3 has a length of 15 residues. The CDR3 DNA has 45 bases and is translated from base 1. Relative to germline, V is 8 bases shorter and J is 3 bases shorter, with 17 bases between their ends.

The sequence links TRBV6-1 to TRBJ1-5; D gene: possibly TRBD1, on 5 matching bases. This receptor was taken from a male donor with ankylosing spondylitis or in good health (not recorded which). Sequenced sample: blood, either unsorted or a sorted T cell fraction (not recorded which). The CDR3: CASRESGNPNQPQHF. The DNA sequence follows: TGTGCCAGCCGGGAATCAGGGAACCCCAATCAGCCCCAGCATTTT.